This T cell receptor (beta chain) was identified in a study of T-cell reconstitution after alpha-beta-depleted transplantation in children. Concerning this clonotype itself: Its antigen is as yet unknown.

Trimming removed 4 bases from V and 7 bases from J, with 12 bases in between. The CDR3 runs to 13 residues. Germline loops: CDR1 SGHRS, CDR2 YFSETQ. General study findings and limits: Fresh T-cell production supplied most of the T-cell counts and diversity seen one year after transplant. Surviving recipient T cells and intrathymic progenitors accounted for some patients' high TCRbeta diversity at day 60. About two months after transplant, alpha-beta T cells reportedly came from several hundred expanded graft clones.

For TCRbeta, the library was prepared with unique molecular identifiers. TCRdb itself ran the PCR reads through MiXCR, one entry per CDR3 protein. The sample contains 440,000 or so distinct CDR3 sequences, over 40% of which appear only once. The gene calls are TRBV5-1 and TRBJ2-1; D gene unclear. The sample here was PBMCs, taken before TCRalphabeta/CD19-depleted stem cell transplant. The receptor comes from a girl aged 2 to 9 with aplastic anemia, due to receive a stem cell transplant. CDR3 in amino acids: CASSPEVSNEQFF. DNA of the CDR3: TGCGCCAGCAGCCCGGAAGTTAGTAATGAGCAGTTCTTC.